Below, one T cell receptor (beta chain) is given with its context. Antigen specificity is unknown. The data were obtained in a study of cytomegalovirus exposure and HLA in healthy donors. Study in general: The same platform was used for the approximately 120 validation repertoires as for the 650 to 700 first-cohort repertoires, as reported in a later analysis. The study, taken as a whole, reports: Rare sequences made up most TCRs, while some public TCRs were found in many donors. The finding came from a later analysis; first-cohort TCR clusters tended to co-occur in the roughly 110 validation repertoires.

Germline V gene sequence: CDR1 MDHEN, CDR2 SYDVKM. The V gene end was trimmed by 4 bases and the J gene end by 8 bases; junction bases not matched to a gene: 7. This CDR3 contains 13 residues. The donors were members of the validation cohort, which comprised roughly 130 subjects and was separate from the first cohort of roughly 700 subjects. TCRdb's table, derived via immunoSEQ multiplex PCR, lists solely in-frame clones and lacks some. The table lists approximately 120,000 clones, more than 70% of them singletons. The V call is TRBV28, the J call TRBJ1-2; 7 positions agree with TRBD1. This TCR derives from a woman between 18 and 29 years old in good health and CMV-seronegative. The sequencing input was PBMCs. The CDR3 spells CASSYKGARGYTF. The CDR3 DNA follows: TGTGCCAGCAGTTACAAGGGGGCGCGAGGCTACACCTTC.